The 26 T cell receptor beta chains below come from one sample, sequenced in a study of cytomegalovirus exposure and HLA in healthy donors. In the PCR, 60 Vbeta and 13 Jbeta primers were used. Profiled with immunoSEQ multiplex PCR; TCRdb holds only in-frame clones, not every one. This table has more than 250,000 clones, around 90% appearing once. The sample consisted of PBMCs. The origin of the receptors is a woman between 18 and 29 years old in good health and CMV-seronegative.

The chain links TRBV7-9 to TRBJ2-7; TRBD2 is a possible D gene (7 bases). The ends were cut back, 2 bases at V and 2 bases at J, with 10 bases in the middle. The CDR3 contains 14 residues. Germline CDR1 and CDR2: SEHNR and FQNEAQ (reference sequence). The CDR3 loop reads CASSLRGGAYEQYF. The CDR3 DNA is TGTGCCAGCAGCTTAAGGGGGGGCGCCTACGAGCAGTACTTC.

V gene TRBV9 combines with J gene TRBJ2-1; TRBD2 matches 8 bases. The ends lost 7 bases at V and 7 bases at J; junction bases unmatched: 13. The CDR3 has 15 amino acids. Germline lookup yields CDR1 SGDLS and CDR2 YYNGEE. The CDR3 region has the DNA TGTGCCAGCGCCCGTCGGGGGGGGTTGAGGAATGAGCAGTTCTTC. Protein sequence: CASARRGGLRNEQFF.

The rearrangement links TRBV5-1 to TRBJ2-1; the match to TRBD2 covers 12 bases. The CDR3 is made up of 17 amino acids. CDR1 is SGHRS and CDR2 is YFSETQ in the germline V gene. V lost 0 bases, J lost 1 base, and 2 bases stayed unmatched. The CDR3 nucleotides read TGCGCCAGCAGCTTGGGACTAGCGGGGGTGTCCTACAATGAGCAGTTCTTC. Its protein product is CASSLGLAGVSYNEQFF.

The chain carries TRBV6-1 and TRBJ2-7, with 7 bases identical to TRBD1. Germline loops: CDR1 MNHNS, CDR2 SASEGT. The CDR3 is 15 residues long. V was pared by 4 bases and J by 2 bases, with 8 bases of the junction left unmatched. The CDR3 DNA sequence: TGTGCCAGCAGTGTATCCGGGACAGCGGCCTACGAGCAGTACTTC. This encodes CASSVSGTAAYEQYF.

The chain couples TRBV7-3 to TRBJ2-5, with 9 positions matching TRBD1. V trimming: 5 bases; J trimming: 11 bases; junction bases outside the gene matches: 12. The CDR3 sequence is 14 residues long. Per the germline V gene, CDR1 is SGHTA and CDR2 is FQGTGA. CDR3 bases: TGTGCCAGCAGCCCGGGGACAGGGTGGGGTTTACAGTACTTC. This sequence encodes CASSPGTGWGLQYF. Full variable domain (missing parts from reference TRBV7-3 and TRBJ2-5): GAGVSQTPSNKVTEKGKYVELRCDPISGHTALYWYRQSLGQGPEFLIYFQGTGAADDSGLPNDRFFAVRPEGSVSTLKIQRTERGDSAVYLCASSPGTGWGLQYFGPGTRLLVL.

The chain recombines TRBV6-1 with TRBJ2-4; D possibly corresponds to TRBD2 (6 bases). V was shortened by 6 bases and J by 6 bases, with 12 bases between the two germline ends. The germline gives CDR1 MNHNS, CDR2 SASEGT. The CDR3 length is 13 residues. CDR3 coding DNA: TGTGCCAGCAGGCCGGGACTCAGAAACATTCAGTACTTC. The encoded protein is CASRPGLRNIQYF.

The V and J genes are TRBV4-2 and TRBJ2-5, with 11 positions matching TRBD2. Germline values: CDR1 LGHNA, CDR2 YNFKEQ. Trimming removed 4 bases from V and 3 bases from J; junction bases left unmatched: 10. The CDR3 covers 17 residues. Written as DNA, the CDR3 is TGTGCCAGCAGCCGCCGACTTAGCGGGGGGGCGGAAGAGACCCAGTACTTC. The encoded protein is CASSRRLSGGAEETQYF.

V usage is TRBV6-5 and J usage is TRBJ2-5; maybe TRBD1 (6 bases). The CDR3 consists of 16 residues. Trimming took 0 bases from V and 5 from J, leaving 16 bases between them. The V gene's germline CDR1 is MNHEY and CDR2 SVGAGI. The CDR3 loop is CASSYSGQYIRETQYF. DNA for the CDR3: TGTGCCAGCAGTTACTCGGGACAATACATCAGGGAGACCCAGTACTTC.

The gene calls are TRBV7-9 and TRBJ2-1, with TRBD1 identical over 7 bases. The V gene end was trimmed by 3 bases and the J gene end by 2 bases; junction bases not matched to a gene: 13. This CDR3 contains 18 residues. Germline loops: CDR1 SEHNR, CDR2 FQNEAQ (reference sequence). The CDR3 DNA follows: TGTGCCAGCAGCTTCTTCTTCGGACAGGTCGGGACCTACAATGAGCAGTTCTTC. This codes for CASSFFFGQVGTYNEQFF.

The V call is TRBV28, the J call TRBJ2-7; no definite D call. The CDR3 is made up of 12 amino acids. CDR1 MDHEN and CDR2 SYDVKM come from the germline V gene. Between the trimmed V and J ends, which lost 5 bases and 2 bases, there was a span of 7 bases. DNA of the CDR3: TGTGCCAGCAGTCCCGGTGCCTACGAGCAGTACTTC. Protein: CASSPGAYEQYF.

V is TRBV13 and J is TRBJ2-1; the match to TRBD2 covers 8 bases. The CDR3 has 13 residues. J gave up 8 bases and V 8 bases, and 8 bases lay outside the gene matches. CDR1 and CDR2 (germline): PRHDT, FYEKMQ (reference sequence). The CDR3 DNA reads TGTGCCAGCGGAAGGACTAGCAGGGATGAGCAGTTCTTC. Its translation: CASGRTSRDEQFF.

The chain carries TRBV18 and TRBJ1-2; the match to TRBD1 covers 9 bases. The CDR3 length is 17 residues. Per the germline V gene, CDR1 is KGHSH and CDR2 is LQKENI. V shed 3 bases and J 2 bases; nucleotides not matched to a gene: 10. The CDR3 DNA reads as TGTGCCAGCTCACCCGGGACAGGGTCCAACTTCAACTATGGCTACACCTTC. Protein sequence: CASSPGTGSNFNYGYTF. The entire variable domain, with the rest obtained from reference TRBV18 and TRBJ1-2, is as follows: NAGVMQNPRHLVRRRGQEARLRCSPMKGHSHVYWYRQLPEEGLKFMVYLQKENIIDESGMPKERFSAEFPKEGPSILRIQQVVRGDSAAYFCASSPGTGSNFNYGYTFGSGTRLTVV.

This chain links TRBV19 with TRBJ1-2; D gene uncertain. Germline V gene lookup returns CDR1 LNHDA and CDR2 SQIVND (reference sequence). The CDR3 contains 15 residues. V lost 2 bases, J lost 7 bases, and 17 bases lay in between. CDR3 loop: CASSIPSDILGGYTF. The DNA of the CDR3 is TGTGCCAGTAGTATACCGTCAGACATCTTAGGTGGCTACACCTTC.

The V gene is TRBV27, the J gene TRBJ1-4; 8 nucleotides align to TRBD1. Germline CDR1 and CDR2: MNHEY and SMNVEV (reference sequence). Germline trimming cut 6 bases from V and 8 bases from J; bases unmatched to any gene: 5. The CDR3 length is 13 residues. CDR3 bases: TGTGCCAGCAGGGGGGGGACAGGAGAAAAACTGTTTTTT. Translated, it gives CASRGGTGEKLFF.

This CDR3 is CASSAPGAEILYGYTF. CDR3 coding DNA: TGTGCCAGCAGTGCCCCAGGGGCCGAAATCCTTTATGGCTACACCTTC. The rearrangement links TRBV25-1 to TRBJ1-2; a weak D match, TRBD1 (6 bases). This CDR3 comprises 16 residues. From germline, CDR1 is MGHDK and CDR2 SYGVNS. Trimming cost V 4 bases and J 5 bases, with 20 bases left between them.

V and J are TRBV5-5 and TRBJ1-4; a weak D match, TRBD1 (5 bases). The V end was cut by 2 bases, the J end by 4 bases, with 12 bases between. Germline V gives CDR1 SGHKS, CDR2 YYEKEE (reference sequence). CDR3 length: 15 amino acids. CDR3 in amino acids: CASSFGDSDNEKLFF. In DNA form, the CDR3 reads TGTGCCAGCAGCTTTGGCGACAGTGATAATGAAAAACTGTTTTTT.

The chain links TRBV12-5 to TRBJ2-5; TRBD2 is a possible D gene (6 bases). CDR3 size: 14 residues. V was cut by 2 bases and J by 4 bases, with 11 bases left in between. CDR1 is LGHNT, CDR2 FRNRAP, per germline. CDR3 residues: CASGLSGGGETQYF. The CDR3 region has the DNA TGTGCTAGTGGTTTGTCCGGGGGAGGAGAGACCCAGTACTTC.

This rearrangement joins TRBV19 to TRBJ2-1, with unresolved D. Germline-derived CDR1 and CDR2 are LNHDA and SQIVND (reference sequence). CDR3 length: 14 residues. V was trimmed by 0 bases and J by 5 bases, leaving 8 bases between them. The DNA for the CDR3 is TGTGCCAGTAGTATAGAACTCCTTAACAATGAGCAGTTCTTC. Its protein product is CASSIELLNNEQFF.

The chain uses TRBV13 and TRBJ1-1, with 10 bases fitting TRBD1. The CDR3 covers 14 residues. Looked up from germline, CDR1 is PRHDT and CDR2 is FYEKMQ (reference sequence). The trim removed 8 bases at V and 3 bases at J, leaving 6 bases unmatched. The CDR3, as DNA: TGTGCCAGCCACCCCGGGACAGGGGACACTGAAGCTTTCTTT. Its protein product is CASHPGTGDTEAFF.

Here the CDR3 DNA reads TGTGCCAGCAGCGCCGGGACTAGCGGGGGGATCTACGAGCAGTACTTC. Translating gives CASSAGTSGGIYEQYF. This chain joins TRBV7-8 and TRBJ2-7; 15 bases agree with TRBD2. This CDR3 spans 16 amino acids. Trimming took 5 bases from V and 3 from J; bases not matched to a gene: 5. CDR1 is SGHVS, CDR2 FQNEAQ, per germline.

This sequence joins TRBV5-1 and TRBJ2-1; D ambiguous. This CDR3 has 15 amino acids. Per the germline V gene, CDR1 is SGHRS and CDR2 is YFSETQ. The V gene lost 0 bases and the J gene lost 4 bases, with 11 bases spanning the gap. This CDR3 reads CASSLDAPGYNEQFF. The CDR3 nucleotides are TGCGCCAGCAGCTTGGACGCCCCCGGGTACAATGAGCAGTTCTTC.

CDR3 protein: CASSLGQNSPLHF. CDR3 nucleotide sequence: TGTGCCAGCAGCTTAGGGCAAAATTCACCCCTCCACTTT. The rearrangement joins TRBV11-3 to TRBJ1-6; D is unresolved. CDR1 SGHNT and CDR2 YENEEA come from the germline V gene. V lost 1 base, J lost 7 bases, and 5 bases lay in between. This CDR3 region has 13 residues.

The J gene is TRBJ2-7, the V gene TRBV6-5; a possible D gene is TRBD2 (6 bases). The CDR3 runs 12 residues. The germline gives CDR1 MNHEY, CDR2 SVGAGI. The V end lost 5 bases, the J end lost 3 bases, and 8 bases lay between the germline ends. CDR3 in DNA: TGTGCCAGCAGTCCGGGGGTCTACGAGCAGTACTTC. It yields the protein CASSPGVYEQYF.

The chain couples TRBV7-9 to TRBJ2-2; 7 bases match TRBD2. The ends lost 1 base at V and 4 bases at J; junction bases unmatched: 3. The CDR3 length is 15 residues. Germline CDR1 reads SEHNR; CDR2 reads FQNEAQ (reference sequence). In DNA form, the CDR3 reads TGTGCCAGCAGCTTAGGTTCTAGCGGCACCGGGGAGCTGTTTTTT. Translated, it gives CASSLGSSGTGELFF.

The gene calls are TRBV7-3 and TRBJ2-2; D uncertain. Germline V gene lookup returns CDR1 SGHTA and CDR2 FQGTGA. V was cut by 2 bases and J by 0 bases, with 4 bases left in between. CDR3 length: 14 amino acids. DNA for the CDR3: TGTGCCAGCAGCTTACTAGCGAACACCGGGGAGCTGTTTTTT. It codes for CASSLLANTGELFF. Looking up the rest from reference TRBV7-3 and TRBJ2-2 gives the full variable domain: GAGVSQTPSNKVTEKGKYVELRCDPISGHTALYWYRQSLGQGPEFLIYFQGTGAADDSGLPNDRFFAVRPEGSVSTLKIQRTERGDSAVYLCASSLLANTGELFFGEGSRLTVL.

V is TRBV5-6 and J is TRBJ1-6; TRBD1 is a possible D gene (6 bases). Per germline, CDR1 SGHDT and CDR2 YYEEEE. The ends were cut back, 4 bases at V and 14 bases at J, with 25 bases in the middle. There are 16 residues in the CDR3. The CDR3 reads CASSPGGPTGGQTLHF. The CDR3 coding sequence is TGTGCCAGCAGCCCCGGCGGGCCTACGGGGGGGCAAACCCTCCACTTT.